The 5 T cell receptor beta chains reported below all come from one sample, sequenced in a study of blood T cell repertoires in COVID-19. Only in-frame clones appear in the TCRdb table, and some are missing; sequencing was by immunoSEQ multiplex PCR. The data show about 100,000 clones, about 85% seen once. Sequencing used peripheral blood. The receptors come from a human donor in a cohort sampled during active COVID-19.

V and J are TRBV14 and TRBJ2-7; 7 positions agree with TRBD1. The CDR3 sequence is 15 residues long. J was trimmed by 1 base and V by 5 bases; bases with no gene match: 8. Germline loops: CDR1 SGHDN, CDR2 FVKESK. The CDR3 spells CASSALQGSSYEQYF. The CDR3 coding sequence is TGTGCCAGCAGCGCACTACAGGGGTCTTCCTACGAGCAGTACTTC. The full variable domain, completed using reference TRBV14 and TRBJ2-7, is EAGVTQFPSHSVIEKGQTVTLRCDPISGHDNLYWYRRVMGKEIKFLLHFVKESKQDESGMPNNRFLAERTGGTYSTLKVQPAELEDSGVYFCASSALQGSSYEQYFGPGTRLTVT.

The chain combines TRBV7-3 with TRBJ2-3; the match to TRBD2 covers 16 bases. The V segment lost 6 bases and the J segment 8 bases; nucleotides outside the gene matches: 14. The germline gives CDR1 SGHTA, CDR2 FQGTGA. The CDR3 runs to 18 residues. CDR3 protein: CASSLTGTSGGAAGTQYF. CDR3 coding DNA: TGTGCCAGCAGTTTGACCGGGACTAGCGGGGGGGCCGCGGGTACGCAGTATTTT.

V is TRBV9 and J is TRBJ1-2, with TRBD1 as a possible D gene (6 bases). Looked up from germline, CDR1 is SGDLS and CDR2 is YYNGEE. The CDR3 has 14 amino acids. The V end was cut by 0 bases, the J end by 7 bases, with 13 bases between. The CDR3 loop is CASSVVGGAAGYTF. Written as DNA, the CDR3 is TGTGCCAGCAGCGTAGTAGGGGGGGCAGCTGGCTACACCTTC. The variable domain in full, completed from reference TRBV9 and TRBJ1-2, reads DSGVTQTPKHLITATGQRVTLRCSPRSGDLSVYWYQQSLDQGLQFLIQYYNGEERAKGNILERFSAQQFPDLHSELNLSSLELGDSALYFCASSVVGGAAGYTFGSGTRLTVV.

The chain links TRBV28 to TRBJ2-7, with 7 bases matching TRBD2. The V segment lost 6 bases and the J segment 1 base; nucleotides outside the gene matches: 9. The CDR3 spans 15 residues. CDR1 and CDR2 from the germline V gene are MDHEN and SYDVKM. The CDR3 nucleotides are TGTGCCAGCAGCTCCTCGCGGGAGTTTTCCTACGAGCAGTACTTC. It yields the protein CASSSSREFSYEQYF.

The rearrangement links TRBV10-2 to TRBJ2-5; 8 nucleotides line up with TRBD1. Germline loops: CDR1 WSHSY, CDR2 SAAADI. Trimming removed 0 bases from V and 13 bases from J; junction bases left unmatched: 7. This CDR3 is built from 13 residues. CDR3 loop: CASSESGQGTPYF. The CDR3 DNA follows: TGCGCCAGCAGTGAGTCTGGACAGGGCACGCCGTACTTC.